This passage covers 28 T cell receptor beta chains from one sample sequenced in a study of shared clonotypes between healthy human individuals. Data came from immunoSEQ multiplex PCR; TCRdb stores just in-frame clones and leaves some out. The repertoire consists of a few million clones, with approximately 94% occurring once and the leading ten covering approximately 0.13%. Sequenced material: naive CD4+ T cells sorted from blood. Subset: CD45RA+ positively selected. Source of these receptors: a man aged 18-30 years in good health.

The chain joins TRBV18 to TRBJ1-2, with TRBD1 identical over 11 bases. Germline trimming cut 3 bases from V and 9 bases from J; bases unmatched to any gene: 12. The CDR3 sequence is 16 residues long. Germline V gene lookup returns CDR1 KGHSH and CDR2 LQKENI. CDR3 in amino acids: CASSPQTGTGGRRYTF. CDR3 DNA sequence: TGTGCCAGCTCACCCCAAACCGGGACAGGGGGGCGACGCTACACCTTC. The full variable domain, rest sourced from reference TRBV18 and TRBJ1-2, is NAGVMQNPRHLVRRRGQEARLRCSPMKGHSHVYWYRQLPEEGLKFMVYLQKENIIDESGMPKERFSAEFPKEGPSILRIQQVVRGDSAAYFCASSPQTGTGGRRYTFGSGTRLTVV.

The V gene is TRBV19, the J gene TRBJ1-5; D is unresolved. This CDR3 spans 16 amino acids. Germline V gives CDR1 LNHDA, CDR2 SQIVND (reference sequence). Trimming shortened V by 5 bases and J by 4 bases, and 18 bases separated the two germline ends. CDR3 residues: CASSSDKRVSNQPQHF. CDR3 nucleotide sequence: TGTGCCAGTAGTTCCGACAAGAGGGTCTCTAATCAGCCCCAGCATTTT.

The genes are TRBV7-9 and TRBJ1-1; 9 bases are shared with TRBD1. The germline V gene encodes CDR1 SEHNR and CDR2 FQNEAQ (reference sequence). V was clipped by 4 bases and J by 4 bases; unmatched bases: 10. There are 16 residues in the CDR3. CDR3 in DNA: TGTGCCAGCAGCTCGGGACAGGGATGGGTCGGCACTGAAGCTTTCTTT. It encodes CASSSGQGWVGTEAFF.

The chain links TRBV2 to TRBJ2-2; 8 bases are shared with TRBD1. The CDR3 contains 15 residues. CDR1 is SNHLY, CDR2 FYNNEI, per germline. V trimming: 7 bases; J trimming: 5 bases; junction bases outside the gene matches: 9. The CDR3 DNA follows: TGTGCCAGCACATTCCAGGGGGCGGGAACCGGGGAGCTGTTTTTT. Protein product: CASTFQGAGTGELFF. The whole variable domain, remainder taken from reference TRBV2 and TRBJ2-2, is EPEVTQTPSHQVTQMGQEVILRCVPISNHLYFYWYRQILGQKVEFLVSFYNNEISEKSEIFDDQFSVERPDGSNFTLKIRSTKLEDSAMYFCASTFQGAGTGELFFGEGSRLTVL.

This clone has only one observation. This chain uses TRBV7-2 with TRBJ2-1, with TRBD2 identical over 7 bases. There are 13 residues in the CDR3. After removal of 4 bases from V and 12 bases from J, the junction contained 9 bases not matched to a gene. Germline V gene data show CDR1 as SGHTA and CDR2 as FQGNSA. CDR3 bases: TGTGCCAGCAGCTCAAGGACTAGTACGAGGCAGTTCTTC. It is translated as CASSSRTSTRQFF.

The J gene is TRBJ2-7, the V gene TRBV19; the D is unclear. The ends were cut back, 4 bases at V and 3 bases at J, with 16 bases in the middle. Germline CDR1 and CDR2: LNHDA and SQIVND (reference sequence). The CDR3 is 15 residues long. As DNA, the CDR3 is TGTGCCAGTAGTAATTCAGCTCGTACACGCTACGAGCAGTACTTC. This encodes CASSNSARTRYEQYF.

The chain joins TRBV7-2 to TRBJ2-7; maybe TRBD1 (6 bases). Germline V gene sequence: CDR1 SGHTA, CDR2 FQGNSA. The V and J ends lost 4 bases and 1 base respectively, with 17 bases between them. The CDR3 is 16 amino acids. CDR3 sequence: CASSSTGSRASYEQYF. The CDR3 DNA follows: TGTGCCAGCAGCTCAACAGGGTCCCGGGCATCCTACGAGCAGTACTTC.

The V call is TRBV5-8, the J call TRBJ1-5; tentative D call: TRBD1 (5 bases). CDR1 and CDR2 (germline): SGHTS, YDEGEE. The CDR3 covers 17 residues. V lost 4 bases and J 5 bases, leaving 22 bases between the germline ends. CDR3 nucleotides: TGTGCCAGCAGCCGCCTGAAGGGGATTTTGAGCGATCAGCCCCAGCATTTT. Its translation is CASSRLKGILSDQPQHF.

Concerning this clone: At the DNA level, this CDR3 is encoded by other sequences in the same sample as well. The rearrangement joins TRBV27 to TRBJ1-2, with D unresolved. Trimming removed 3 bases from V and 2 bases from J, with 7 bases in between. This CDR3 spans 13 amino acids. The germline CDR1 and CDR2 sequences are MNHEY and SMNVEV (reference sequence). CDR3 amino acids: CASSFSGNYGYTF. The CDR3 DNA follows: TGTGCCAGCAGTTTCTCGGGGAACTATGGCTACACCTTC.

The chain employs TRBV5-6 and TRBJ1-4; D possibly corresponds to TRBD1 (6 bases). The CDR3 is 16 amino acids. Per germline, CDR1 SGHDT and CDR2 YYEEEE. V lost 3 bases, J lost 5 bases, and 17 bases lay in between. The CDR3 spells CASSWGTGDKNEKLFF. Written as DNA, the CDR3 is TGTGCCAGCAGCTGGGGGACGGGGGACAAAAATGAAAAACTGTTTTTT.

J is TRBJ1-3 and V is TRBV5-6; D possibly corresponds to TRBD1 (6 bases). V was pared by 3 bases and J by 4 bases, with 14 bases between. Per germline, CDR1 SGHDT and CDR2 YYEEEE. The CDR3 runs 15 residues. The CDR3 sequence: CASSYAQGTGNTIYF. In DNA, the CDR3 is TGTGCCAGCAGCTACGCACAGGGTACGGGAAACACCATATATTTT.

About this clone itself: Other DNA sequences within the sample encode an identical CDR3. The chain is built from TRBV29-1 and TRBJ2-7, with 8 bases fitting TRBD1. The CDR3 sequence is 12 residues long. Unmatched junction bases numbered 5, after V lost 4 bases and J lost 6 bases. Germline CDR1 is SQVTM and CDR2 is ANQGSEA. The DNA of the CDR3 is TGCAGCGTTGGCCAGGGGGCGGGCGAGCAGTACTTC. Protein product: CSVGQGAGEQYF.

J is TRBJ1-1 and V is TRBV28; D not certain. CDR3 size: 13 residues. From germline, CDR1 is MDHEN and CDR2 SYDVKM. Trimming took 6 bases from V and 0 from J, leaving 8 bases between them. The CDR3 loop reads CASRFPVNTEAFF. The DNA of the CDR3 is TGTGCCAGCAGATTCCCTGTGAACACTGAAGCTTTCTTT.

This chain links TRBV28 with TRBJ1-2; D may be TRBD1 (6 bases). Trimming took off 4 bases at V and 3 bases at J, with 9 bases between the two ends. Germline V gives CDR1 MDHEN, CDR2 SYDVKM. The CDR3 spans 13 residues. CDR3 DNA sequence: TGTGCCAGCAGTTCCGCAGGGGACTATGGCTACACCTTC. Its translation: CASSSAGDYGYTF.

The CDR3 sequence is CASSNEWTEAFF. As DNA, the CDR3 is TGTGCCAGTAGTAACGAGTGGACTGAAGCTTTCTTT. This sequence joins TRBV19 and TRBJ1-1, with D unresolved. Trimming left V 4 bases short and J 5 bases short, with 8 bases between. The CDR3 has 12 residues. Germline V gene sequence: CDR1 LNHDA, CDR2 SQIVND (reference sequence).

The chain combines TRBV13 with TRBJ2-5; the D is unclear. Trimming removed 0 bases from V and 5 bases from J, with 4 bases in between. The CDR3 runs to 12 residues. In germline, CDR1 is PRHDT, CDR2 FYEKMQ (reference sequence). CDR3 sequence: CASSLGSETQYF. CDR3 DNA sequence: TGTGCCAGCAGCTTAGGCTCGGAGACCCAGTACTTC.

The table lists this clone with a count of one. Within the sample, other DNA sequences also encode this same CDR3. V and J are TRBV11-3 and TRBJ1-1, with D uncertain. Germline CDR1 SGHNT, CDR2 YENEEA. This CDR3 is 13 amino acids long. The V end was cut by 1 base, the J end by 0 bases, with 3 bases between. The CDR3 here is CASSLAVNTEAFF. CDR3 in DNA: TGTGCCAGCAGCTTAGCGGTGAACACTGAAGCTTTCTTT.

In its sample, this clone was seen once. The sample carries other DNA sequences with the same CDR3. This rearrangement joins TRBV7-9 to TRBJ1-2; 12 bases map to TRBD1. V lost 5 bases and J lost 4; bases outside the gene matches: 5. Per the germline V gene, CDR1 is SEHNR and CDR2 is FQNEAQ (reference sequence). This CDR3 contains 15 residues. CDR3 sequence reads: CASSPGTGGGYGYTF. In nucleotides, the CDR3 is TGTGCCAGCAGCCCTGGGACAGGGGGCGGCTATGGCTACACCTTC.

As for this clone: Other DNA sequences from this sample encode an identical CDR3 as well. J is TRBJ1-2 and V is TRBV19, with 7 bases fitting TRBD1. J gave up 7 bases and V 4 bases, and 3 bases lay outside the gene matches. CDR1 and CDR2 from the germline V gene are LNHDA and SQIVND (reference sequence). The CDR3 has 12 residues. CDR3 nucleotide sequence: TGTGCCAGTAGTAGACAGGGAAGTGGCTACACCTTC. Encoded protein: CASSRQGSGYTF.

The chain is built from TRBV27 and TRBJ2-3; TRBD2 agrees at 12 bases. Looked up from germline, CDR1 is MNHEY and CDR2 is SMNVEV (reference sequence). This CDR3 spans 15 amino acids. V lost 6 bases and J lost 5; bases outside the gene matches: 6. The DNA of the CDR3 is TGTGCCAGCAGGCTAGCGGGGGGGCAGAAAGATACGCAGTATTTT. It translates to CASRLAGGQKDTQYF.

This chain joins TRBV7-2 and TRBJ2-3; the match to TRBD1 covers 7 bases. Losses at the gene ends were 2 bases for V and 3 bases for J; bases not matched to a gene: 5. The CDR3 is 15 residues long. CDR1 is SGHTA, CDR2 FQGNSA, per germline. CDR3 nucleotide sequence: TGTGCCAGCAGCTTAAGGGGGACAGATACAGATACGCAGTATTTT. This gives the protein CASSLRGTDTDTQYF.

The chain couples TRBV7-2 to TRBJ2-4, with a possible D match to TRBD2 (5 bases). Germline CDR1 is SGHTA and CDR2 is FQGNSA. V dropped 5 bases and J dropped 8 bases, with 19 bases sitting between them. The CDR3 spans 15 residues. DNA for the CDR3: TGTGCCAGCAGCCCGGCTCCGGGATCTAGGGACATTCAGTACTTC. The encoded protein is CASSPAPGSRDIQYF.

The genes are TRBV11-2 and TRBJ2-3; D may be TRBD1 (5 bases). V lost 6 bases and J lost 3, with 13 bases in between. Germline-derived CDR1 and CDR2 are SGHAT and FQNNGV. The CDR3 covers 14 residues. The CDR3 nucleotides read TGTGCCAGCAGTAGGACAATTTTAACAGATACGCAGTATTTT. As protein: CASSRTILTDTQYF.

This rearrangement joins TRBV7-9 to TRBJ2-1; possible D gene TRBD1, 5 bases. CDR3 length: 17 amino acids. Trimming removed 3 bases at V and 7 bases at J, with 22 bases between. In germline, CDR1 is SEHNR, CDR2 FQNEAQ (reference sequence). CDR3 nucleotide sequence: TGTGCCAGCAGCTTCGGTAGGGGCCAAAGGCGGTGGAATGAGCAGTTCTTC. Residues: CASSFGRGQRRWNEQFF.

This chain uses TRBV9 with TRBJ2-5; 7 nucleotides line up with TRBD1. The J call may be incorrect, as the DNA end agrees better with TRBJ2-7. The CDR3 sequence is 16 residues long. The V gene's germline CDR1 is SGDLS and CDR2 YYNGEE. The CDR3 nucleotides are TGTGCCAGCAGCGCCGGGACAGCAGGAGGAACCTACGAGCAGTACTTC. Translated: CASSAGTAGGTYEQYF.

The gene calls are TRBV7-9 and TRBJ2-5; 9 nucleotides agree with TRBD2. CDR1 is SEHNR and CDR2 is FQNEAQ in the germline V gene (reference sequence). The V and J ends lost 3 bases and 5 bases, in that order; junction bases with no gene match: 4. This CDR3 has 14 amino acids. CDR3 amino acids: CASSFSGGYETQYF. The CDR3 coding sequence is TGTGCCAGCAGCTTCAGCGGGGGGTACGAGACCCAGTACTTC.

The chain recombines TRBV2 with TRBJ1-1; D gene ambiguous. V dropped 2 bases and J dropped 5 bases, with 12 bases sitting between them. Germline lookup yields CDR1 SNHLY and CDR2 FYNNEI. The CDR3 extends over 14 amino acids. CDR3 sequence (DNA): TGTGCCAGCAGTGAACTCGTGCTAAGGACTGAAGCTTTCTTT. Residues: CASSELVLRTEAFF.

The genes are TRBV15 and TRBJ1-5, with 9 bases identical to TRBD1. This CDR3 contains 19 residues. V gave up 0 bases and J gave up 4 bases; unmatched junction bases: 13. The germline V gene has CDR1 LNHNV and CDR2 YYDKDF (reference sequence). The CDR3 region has the DNA TGTGCCACCAGCAGAGAGGGAAATCCGGGACAGGGCTATAATCAGCCCCAGCATTTT. Protein product: CATSREGNPGQGYNQPQHF. Using reference TRBV15 and TRBJ1-5 for the parts outside the CDR3, the full variable domain is DAMVIQNPRYQVTQFGKPVTLSCSQTLNHNVMYWYQQKSSQAPKLLFHYYDKDFNNEADTPDNFQSRRPNTSFCFLDIRSPGLGDTAMYLCATSREGNPGQGYNQPQHFGDGTRLSIL.